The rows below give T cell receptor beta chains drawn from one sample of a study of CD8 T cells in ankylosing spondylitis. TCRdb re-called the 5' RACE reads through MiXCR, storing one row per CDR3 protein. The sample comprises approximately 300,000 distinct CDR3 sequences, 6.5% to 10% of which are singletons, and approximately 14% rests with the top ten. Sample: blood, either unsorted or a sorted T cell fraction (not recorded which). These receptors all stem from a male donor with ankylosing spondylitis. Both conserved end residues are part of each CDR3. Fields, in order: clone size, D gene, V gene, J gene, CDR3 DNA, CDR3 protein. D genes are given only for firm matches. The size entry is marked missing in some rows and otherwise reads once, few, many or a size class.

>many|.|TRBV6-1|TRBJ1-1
TGTGCCAGCAGCCCCGACCTTTTCACTGAAGCTTTCTTT
CASSPDLFTEAFF
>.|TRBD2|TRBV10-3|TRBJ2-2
TGTGCCATCAGTAGGGGGACTAGCGGGATCGCGAACACCGGGGAGCTGTTTTTT
CAISRGTSGIANTGELFF
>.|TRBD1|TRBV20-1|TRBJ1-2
TGCAGTGCTATCACTACCGGGACAGGACTATACTATGGCTACACCTTC
CSAITTGTGLYYGYTF
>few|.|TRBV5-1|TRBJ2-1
TGCGCCAGCAGCTTGGTCCCGGGACTGGGGGACAATGAGCAGTTCTTC
CASSLVPGLGDNEQFF
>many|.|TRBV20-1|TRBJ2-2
TGCAGTGCTAGAGATCGTCTGACAGGAAGAACCGGGGAGCTGTTTTTT
CSARDRLTGRTGELFF
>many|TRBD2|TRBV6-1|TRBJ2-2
TGTGCCAGCAACAGAGGGTCGGGAGGGCCGTTAGCCGGGGAGCTGTTTTTT
CASNRGSGGPLAGELFF
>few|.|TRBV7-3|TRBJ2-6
TGTGCCAGCAGCCAAGGACCGGTTGTGGGGGGTTTTGGGGCCAACGTCCTGACTTTC
CASSQGPVVGGFGANVLTF
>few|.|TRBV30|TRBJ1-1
TGTGCCTGGAGTGTCGGTGGGGGTTTGAGAGACACTGAAGCTTTCTTT
CAWSVGGGLRDTEAFF
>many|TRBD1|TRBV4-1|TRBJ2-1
TGCGCCAGCAGCCAAGATACCGGGACAGGGCTCGGGAGCTCCTACAATGAGCAGTTCTTC
CASSQDTGTGLGSSYNEQFF
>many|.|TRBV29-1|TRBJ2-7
TGCAGCGTTGCGGCGGGATCGGGCGAGCAGTACTTC
CSVAAGSGEQYF
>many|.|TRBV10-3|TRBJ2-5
TGTGCCATCAGTGAATCAGGGGTCCAAGAGACCCAGTACTTC
CAISESGVQETQYF
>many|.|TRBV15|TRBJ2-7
TGTGCCACCAGCAGAGATCTAAGCTCCTACGAGCAGTACTTC
CATSRDLSSYEQYF
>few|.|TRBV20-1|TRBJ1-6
TGCAGTGCGAGAGACAGTGTTAATTCACCCCTCCACTTT
CSARDSVNSPLHF
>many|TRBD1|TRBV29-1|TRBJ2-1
TGCAGCGTGGGACTGGACAGGGCGGTTAGTGAGCAGTTCTTC
CSVGLDRAVSEQFF
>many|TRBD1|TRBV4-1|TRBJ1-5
TGCGCCAGCAGCCAAGATCGGACAGGGGTCCAGCCCCAGCATTTT
CASSQDRTGVQPQHF
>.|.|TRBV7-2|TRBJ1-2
TGTGCCAGCAGCTTCCGGACACGCGACCCCTATGGCTACACCTTC
CASSFRTRDPYGYTF
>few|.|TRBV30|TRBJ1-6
TGTGCCTGGAGTAGGGGGGAAAATTCACCCCTCCACTTT
CAWSRGENSPLHF
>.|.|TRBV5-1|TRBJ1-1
TGCGCCAGCAGATATTCAGGGAACACTGAAGCTTTCTTT
CASRYSGNTEAFF
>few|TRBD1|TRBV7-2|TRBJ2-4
TGTGCCAGCAGCTTAGCCGGGACAGGGAGTTCCCAAGACTTC
CASSLAGTGSSQDF
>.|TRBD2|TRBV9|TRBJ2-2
TGTGCCAGCTTTCTCCAGGAGGGGAGGGTTACCGGGGAGCTGTTTTTT
CASFLQEGRVTGELFF
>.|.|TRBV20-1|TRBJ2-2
TGCAGTGCTAGAGTCCGACTAGGGGGGACCGGGGAGCTGTTTTTT
CSARVRLGGTGELFF
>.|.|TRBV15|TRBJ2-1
TGTGCCACCAGCAGAGTAGGGAACATTCAGTTCTTC
CATSRVGNIQFF
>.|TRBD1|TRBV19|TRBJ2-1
TGTGCCAGTAGTATTGAAGACAGGGGATACAATGAGCAGTTCTTC
CASSIEDRGYNEQFF
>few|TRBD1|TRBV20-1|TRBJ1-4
TGCAGTGCCCGGACAGGGCCAACTAATGAAAAACTGTTTTTT
CSARTGPTNEKLFF
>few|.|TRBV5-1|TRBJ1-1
TGCGCCAGCAGCCCGGAAGACAGATATTTGGCTTTCTTT
CASSPEDRYLAFF
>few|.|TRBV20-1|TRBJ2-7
TGCAGTGCTAGTTTCAGCAAAAACACCTACGAGCAGTACTTC
CSASFSKNTYEQYF
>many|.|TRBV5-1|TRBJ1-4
TGCGCCAGCAGCTGGGGGTCCGGAATTAATGAAAAACTGTTTTTT
CASSWGSGINEKLFF
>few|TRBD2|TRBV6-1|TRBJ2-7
TGTGCCAGCAGCCGTAGCGGGCTGAGCTCCTACGAGCAGTACTTC
CASSRSGLSSYEQYF
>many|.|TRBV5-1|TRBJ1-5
TGCGCCAGCAGCTTTGACCCCTCGATGCAGCCCCAGCATTTT
CASSFDPSMQPQHF
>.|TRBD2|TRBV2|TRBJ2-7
TGTGCCATCGCAAGCGGGACCGAGCAGTACTTC
CAIASGTEQYF
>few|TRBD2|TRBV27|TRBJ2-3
TGTGCCAGCAGTTTGGTGGGACTAGCGGGAACCCCGCAGGGCACAGATACGCAGTATTTT
CASSLVGLAGTPQGTDTQYF
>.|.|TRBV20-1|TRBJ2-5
TGCAGTGCTAGAGCCAACAGATTCCAAGAGACCCAGTACTTC
CSARANRFQETQYF
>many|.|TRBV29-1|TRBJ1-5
TGCAGCGTTGACCGCCCGGAGCAGCCCCAGCATTTT
CSVDRPEQPQHF
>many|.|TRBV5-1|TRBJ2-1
TGCGCCAGGATGGGCAGTCGACTAAGCTCCTACAATGAGCAGTTCTTC
CARMGSRLSSYNEQFF
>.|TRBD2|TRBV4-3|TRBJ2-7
TGCGCCAGCAGAACCCACCGACTAGCGGGAGATGCCGAGCAGTACTTC
CASRTHRLAGDAEQYF
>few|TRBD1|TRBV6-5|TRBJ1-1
TGTGCCAGCAGTTACGGGGGACAGTTGGGGAACACTGAAGCTTTCTTT
CASSYGGQLGNTEAFF
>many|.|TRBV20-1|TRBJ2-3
TGCAGTGCCCCGACCAGCACAGATACGCAGTATTTT
CSAPTSTDTQYF
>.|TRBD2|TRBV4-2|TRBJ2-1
TGTGCCAGCAGCCAAGTAGCGGGATTTCGTTACAATGAGCAGTTCTTC
CASSQVAGFRYNEQFF
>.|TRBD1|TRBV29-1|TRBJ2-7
TGCAGCGTTGCGGCCGGACAGGGTCCCTACGAGCAGTACTTC
CSVAAGQGPYEQYF
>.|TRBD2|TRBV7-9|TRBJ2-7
TGTGCCAGCAGGGGCCCGGGACTAGCGGGAGGCGAGCAGTACTTC
CASRGPGLAGGEQYF
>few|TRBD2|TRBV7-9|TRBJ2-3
TGTGCCAGCAGCTTCGCGGCGACTAGCAGTAGCACAGATACGCAGTATTTT
CASSFAATSSSTDTQYF
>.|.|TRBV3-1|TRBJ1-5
TGTGCCAGCAGCCAGGGGACGATTCAGCCCCAGCATTTT
CASSQGTIQPQHF
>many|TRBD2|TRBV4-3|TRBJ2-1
TGCGCCAGCAGCCAACAGACTAGCGGGCCCTACAATGAGCAGTTCTTC
CASSQQTSGPYNEQFF
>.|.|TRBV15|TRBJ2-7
TGTGCCACCAGCAGAGATCACTCCGCCTACGAGCAGTACTTC
CATSRDHSAYEQYF
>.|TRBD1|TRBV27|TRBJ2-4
TGTGCCACCTGGGACAGCCTAGCCAAAAACATTCAGTACTTC
CATWDSLAKNIQYF
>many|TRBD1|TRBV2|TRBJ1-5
TGTGCCAGCAGTCCCGAAAGGCAGGGGGGTCAGCCCCAGCATTTT
CASSPERQGGQPQHF
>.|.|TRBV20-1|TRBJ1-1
TGCAGTGCTAGAGCGACGGGTATGAACACTGAAGCTTTCTTT
CSARATGMNTEAFF
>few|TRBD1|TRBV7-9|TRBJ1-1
TGTGCCAGCAGCGCCGACAGGGTTCGGGGGACTGAAGCTTTCTTT
CASSADRVRGTEAFF
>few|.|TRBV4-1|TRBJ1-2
TGCGCCAGCAGCCACGGCACAGGGCCCTATGGCTACACCTTC
CASSHGTGPYGYTF
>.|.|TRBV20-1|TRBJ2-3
TGCAGTGCAATAGGACTGGGGGTTAGCACAGATACGCAGTATTTT
CSAIGLGVSTDTQYF
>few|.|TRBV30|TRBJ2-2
TGTGCCTGGAGTGTGGGGTCCACCGGGGAGCTGTTTTTT
CAWSVGSTGELFF
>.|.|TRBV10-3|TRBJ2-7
TGTGCCGCCGGGACGGTTGCTTCCGAGCAGTACTTC
CAAGTVASEQYF
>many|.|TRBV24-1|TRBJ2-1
TGTGCCACCAGTGGTGGCGGGCTCTACAATGAGCAGTTCTTC
CATSGGGLYNEQFF
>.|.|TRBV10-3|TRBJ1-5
TGTGCCATCAGCGACGCGAATCAGCCCCAGCATTTT
CAISDANQPQHF
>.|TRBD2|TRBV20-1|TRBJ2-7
TGCAGTGCCGAATCCTTAGCGGGAGGGTCGCACGAGCAGTACTTC
CSAESLAGGSHEQYF